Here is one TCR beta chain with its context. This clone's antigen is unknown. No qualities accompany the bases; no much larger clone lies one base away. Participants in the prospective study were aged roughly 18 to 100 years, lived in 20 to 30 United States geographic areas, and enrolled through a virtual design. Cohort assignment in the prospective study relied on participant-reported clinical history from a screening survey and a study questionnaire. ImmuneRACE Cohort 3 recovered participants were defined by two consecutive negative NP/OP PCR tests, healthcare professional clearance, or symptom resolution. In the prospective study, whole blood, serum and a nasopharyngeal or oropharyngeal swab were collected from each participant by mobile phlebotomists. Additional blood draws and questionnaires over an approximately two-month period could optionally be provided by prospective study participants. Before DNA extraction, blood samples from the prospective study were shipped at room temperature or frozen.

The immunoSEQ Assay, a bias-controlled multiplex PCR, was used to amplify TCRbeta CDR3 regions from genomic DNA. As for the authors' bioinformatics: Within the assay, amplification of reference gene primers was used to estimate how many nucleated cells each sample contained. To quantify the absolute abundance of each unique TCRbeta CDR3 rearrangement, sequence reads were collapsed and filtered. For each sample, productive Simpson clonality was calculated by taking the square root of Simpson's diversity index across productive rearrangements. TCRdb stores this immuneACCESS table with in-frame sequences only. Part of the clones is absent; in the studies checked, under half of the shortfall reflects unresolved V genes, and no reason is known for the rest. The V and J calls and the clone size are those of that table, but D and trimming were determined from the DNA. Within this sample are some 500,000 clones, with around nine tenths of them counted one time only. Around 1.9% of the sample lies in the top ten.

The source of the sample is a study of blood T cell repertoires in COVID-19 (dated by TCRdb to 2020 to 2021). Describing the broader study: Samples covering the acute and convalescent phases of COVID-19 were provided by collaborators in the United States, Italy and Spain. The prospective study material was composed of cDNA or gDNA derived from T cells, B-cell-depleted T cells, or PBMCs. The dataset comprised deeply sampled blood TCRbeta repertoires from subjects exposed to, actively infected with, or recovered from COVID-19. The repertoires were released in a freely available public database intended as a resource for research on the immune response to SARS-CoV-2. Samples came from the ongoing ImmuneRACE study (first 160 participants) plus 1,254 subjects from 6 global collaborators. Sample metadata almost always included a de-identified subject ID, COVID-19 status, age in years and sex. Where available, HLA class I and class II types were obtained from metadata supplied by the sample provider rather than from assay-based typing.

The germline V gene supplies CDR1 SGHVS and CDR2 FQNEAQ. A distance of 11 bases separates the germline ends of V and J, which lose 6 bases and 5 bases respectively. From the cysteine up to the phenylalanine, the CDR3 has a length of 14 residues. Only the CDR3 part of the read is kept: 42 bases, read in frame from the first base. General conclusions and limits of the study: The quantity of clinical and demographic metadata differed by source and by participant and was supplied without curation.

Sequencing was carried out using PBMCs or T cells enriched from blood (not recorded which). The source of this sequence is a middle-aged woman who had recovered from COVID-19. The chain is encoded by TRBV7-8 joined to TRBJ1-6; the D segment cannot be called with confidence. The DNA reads TGTGCCAGCAGTTCGGGGAACAATAATTCACCCCTCCACTTT. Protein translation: CASSSGNNNSPLHF. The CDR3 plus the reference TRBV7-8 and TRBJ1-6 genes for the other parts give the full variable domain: GAGVSQSPRYKVAKRGQDVALRCDPISGHVSLFWYQQALGQGPEFLTYFQNEAQLDKSGLPSDRFFAERPEGSVSTLKIQRTQQEDSAVYLCASSSGNNNSPLHFGNGTRLTVT.